This entry lists 7 T cell receptor beta chains sequenced from one sample in a study of response to subunit inactivated influenza vaccine. TCRdb reprocessed the RT-PCR reads via MiXCR and lists one record per CDR3 protein. The repertoire has some 850,000 distinct CDR3 sequences, approximately 17% of them found once; the top ten carry about a tenth. The sample was PBMCs from blood, taken around 5 days after vaccination. The receptors were gathered from a man aged 50 or older who received an inactivated influenza vaccine.

J is TRBJ1-3 and V is TRBV6-1; D is undetermined. Germline V lookup: CDR1 MNHNS, CDR2 SASEGT. Deletions cut 7 bases from V and 3 bases from J, with 10 bases between. The CDR3 spans 13 residues. This CDR3 reads CASTPYGGNTIYF. For the CDR3, the DNA is TGTGCCAGCACCCCATACGGTGGAAACACCATATATTTT.

At least ten counts were recorded for this clonotype. CDR3 in DNA: TGTGCCAGCAGTTACGACGGTTATAGCAATCAGCCCCAGCATTTT. Protein product: CASSYDGYSNQPQHF. The chain has TRBV6-5 and TRBJ1-5; D unclear. The germline gives CDR1 MNHEY, CDR2 SVGAGI. Trimming removed 2 bases at V and 0 bases at J, with 8 bases between. There are 15 residues in the CDR3.

This chain joins TRBV11-2 and TRBJ2-5; the match to TRBD2 covers 10 bases. The CDR3 is 15 residues long. Germline V CDR1 and CDR2: SGHAT, FQNNGV. Trimming cost V 7 bases and J 5 bases; bases outside gene matches: 10. Written as DNA, the CDR3 is TGTGCCAGCAACCATATAGCGGGGGGCCTGGAGACCCAGTACTTC. Protein: CASNHIAGGLETQYF.

This clonotype was seen more than once but under ten times. The chain has TRBV10-3 and TRBJ2-5, with D tentatively TRBD2 (6 bases). The germline gives CDR1 ENHRY, CDR2 SYGVKD. The CDR3 consists of 13 residues. The V gene lost 7 bases and the J gene lost 5 bases, with 14 bases spanning the gap. The DNA of the CDR3 is TGTGCCATCACCCCGGGGGAAGGGGAGACCCAGTACTTC. This translates into CAITPGEGETQYF.

The chain recombines TRBV20-1 with TRBJ1-4; D uncertain. Germline CDR1 DFQATT, CDR2 SNEGSKA (reference sequence). Trimming cost V 2 bases and J 7 bases, with 14 bases left between them. The CDR3 covers 14 residues. This CDR3 reads CSARFVSNGEKLFF. CDR3 nucleotide sequence: TGCAGTGCTAGATTCGTCTCGAACGGTGAAAAACTGTTTTTT.

This clonotype has just a few counts. The rearrangement links TRBV20-1 to TRBJ2-6; a possible D gene is TRBD2 (5 bases). This CDR3 has 14 amino acids. The germline V gene encodes CDR1 DFQATT and CDR2 SNEGSKA (reference sequence). Trimming left V 6 bases short and J 0 bases short, with 9 bases between. CDR3 loop: CSAPRDSGANVLTF. In DNA form, the CDR3 reads TGCAGTGCACCGAGGGACTCTGGGGCCAACGTCCTGACTTTC.

This chain joins TRBV6-4 and TRBJ2-3; TRBD2 matches 9 bases. V dropped 3 bases and J dropped 5; count of bases not matched to a gene: 15. The CDR3 totals 18 residues. From germline, CDR1 is MRHNA and CDR2 SNTAGT. Here the CDR3 reads CASSEALGGRDSEDTQYF. For the CDR3, the DNA is TGTGCCAGCAGTGAGGCCCTCGGCGGGAGGGATTCTGAAGATACGCAGTATTTT.